The rows below give T cell receptor beta chains drawn from one sample of a study of shared T cell receptors in the human thymus. The method was immunoSEQ multiplex PCR; TCRdb's version includes in-frame clones alone and lacks a portion of them. The table lists hundreds of thousands of clones, approximately 95% of them singletons. The sequencing sample was made of thymocytes. The source of these receptors is a human donor. CDR3s include the opening cysteine and the closing phenylalanine or tryptophan. The D gene is left open where the match is weak. Clone size appears in some rows only: once, few, many, or a class for an expanded clone.

d_call | j_call | clone_size | v_call | cdr3_nt | cdr3_aa
NA | TRBJ1-1 | NA | TRBV7-9 | TGTGCCAGCAGCGATCGAACAGGACTAATGAACACTGAAGCTTTCTTT | CASSDRTGLMNTEAFF
NA | TRBJ1-4 | once | TRBV11-2 | TGTGCCAGCAGCCCCCCCAGAAAGGCTAATGAAAAACTGTTTTTT | CASSPPRKANEKLFF
NA | TRBJ2-1 | NA | TRBV4-2 | TGTGCCAGCAGCCAAGATAGGTCCCCCCTTGGGGATGAGCAGTTCTTC | CASSQDRSPLGDEQFF
NA | TRBJ2-1 | NA | TRBV5-6 | TGTGCCAGCAGCTTGAGGAATGAGCAGTTCTTC | CASSLRNEQFF
NA | TRBJ2-2 | once | TRBV29-1 | TGCAGCGTTGAAGGTCTAGAAAGGGACACCGGGGAGCTGTTTTTT | CSVEGLERDTGELFF
NA | TRBJ2-7 | NA | TRBV6-5 | TGTGCCGCGCGGGACGTCCCCGACTTGTACGAGCAGTACTTC | CAARDVPDLYEQYF
TRBD2 | TRBJ2-2 | NA | TRBV28 | TGTGCCAGCAGCTTTCCCGGGGGGGACACCGGGGAGCTGTTTTTT | CASSFPGGDTGELFF
TRBD1 | TRBJ1-2 | NA | TRBV7-9 | TGTGCCAGCACCGGGACAGGGGGCAAAGCTAACTATGGCTACACCTTC | CASTGTGGKANYGYTF
TRBD1 | TRBJ1-4 | once | TRBV28 | TGTGCCAGCAGTACCGGGACAGCGGGGGGAAAACTGTTTTTT | CASSTGTAGGKLFF
TRBD2 | TRBJ2-1 | NA | TRBV14 | TGTGCCAGCAGCCAAGATGGAGCGGGAGGATACAATGAGCAGTTCTTC | CASSQDGAGGYNEQFF
TRBD1 | TRBJ2-1 | NA | TRBV7-6 | TGTGCCAGCAGCAAGTACGGGACAGGGGAATACAATGAGCAGTTCTTC | CASSKYGTGEYNEQFF
TRBD1 | TRBJ1-1 | NA | TRBV19 | TGTGCCAGCGCCAATGACAGGGGGAACACTGAAGCTTTCTTT | CASANDRGNTEAFF
NA | TRBJ2-7 | NA | TRBV7-9 | TGTGCCAGCAGCTTAGTTGCCGGGGGACGGGGGAACGAGCAGTACTTC | CASSLVAGGRGNEQYF
NA | TRBJ2-7 | NA | TRBV21-1 | TGTGCCAGCAGCAAGGGGACAGGCCCCTACGAGCAGTACTTC | CASSKGTGPYEQYF
NA | TRBJ2-7 | NA | TRBV19 | TGTGCCAGTAGTATACCCGAGCAGTACTTC | CASSIPEQYF
NA | TRBJ1-1 | once | TRBV5-8 | TGTGCCAGCAGCTTGAGACATAGGCGGGGCACTGAAGCTTTCTTT | CASSLRHRRGTEAFF
TRBD1 | TRBJ1-5 | NA | TRBV19 | TGTGCCAGTAGTAGGACAGGGGATCAGCCCCAGCATTTT | CASSRTGDQPQHF
NA | TRBJ2-7 | NA | TRBV18 | TGTGCCAGCTCACGAGGACTGGACTACGAGCAGTACTTC | CASSRGLDYEQYF
TRBD2 | TRBJ2-1 | NA | TRBV5-6 | TGTGCCAGCAGCTTGGTCGCGGGAGCCTACAATGAGCAGTTCTTC | CASSLVAGAYNEQFF
TRBD1 | TRBJ1-3 | NA | TRBV27 | TGTGCCAGCAGTCCCTCGACAGGGGGATATAATAGAAACACCATATATTTT | CASSPSTGGYNRNTIYF
TRBD2 | TRBJ2-5 | NA | TRBV7-2 | TGTGCCAGCAGCTTAGTTTGGACTAGCGGGGCCCAAGAGACCCAGTACTTC | CASSLVWTSGAQETQYF
NA | TRBJ1-1 | NA | TRBV7-3 | TGTGCCAGCCTTGTTGGACGGGGCACTGAAGCTTTCTTT | CASLVGRGTEAFF
NA | TRBJ1-2 | NA | TRBV6-6 | TGTGCCAGCAGGGGCGGGACCGTGACGAATAACTATGGCTACACCTTC | CASRGGTVTNNYGYTF
NA | TRBJ1-2 | NA | TRBV6-4 | TGTGCCAGCAGTGACGGGAATGGGGCGCATGGCTACACCTTC | CASSDGNGAHGYTF
NA | TRBJ2-7 | NA | TRBV7-9 | TGTGCCAGCAGCTTAGGGGGGAGATACGAGCAGTACTTC | CASSLGGRYEQYF
TRBD1 | TRBJ2-7 | NA | TRBV10-1 | TGCGCCAGCAGTGAGAGGTCAGGGGGCAAAGACGAGCAGTACTTC | CASSERSGGKDEQYF
NA | TRBJ2-1 | NA | TRBV12-2 | TGTGCAAGTGGAACCGGGCTAGCGGGAAACTCGCTAACCTACAATGAGCAGTTCTTC | CASGTGLAGNSLTYNEQFF
TRBD1 | TRBJ2-2 | NA | TRBV2 | TGTGCCAGCACAGGCGAATACCGGGACAGGGGGACCGGGGAGCTGTTTTTT | CASTGEYRDRGTGELFF
TRBD1 | TRBJ1-1 | NA | TRBV6-5 | TGTGCCAGCAGTTACTCAGAGGGACAGGCTTTCTTT | CASSYSEGQAFF
NA | TRBJ2-2 | NA | TRBV11-2 | TGTGCCAGCAGCCCGCGCGGCGGGACCCCTGGCACCGGGGAGCTGTTTTTT | CASSPRGGTPGTGELFF
TRBD2 | TRBJ2-7 | NA | TRBV7-2 | TGTGCCAGCAGCTCCGGGACTAGCGGGAGTAACGGCGAGCAGTACTTC | CASSSGTSGSNGEQYF
NA | TRBJ2-5 | NA | TRBV5-4 | TGTGCCAGCAGCCTAGAAGAGACCCAGTACTTC | CASSLEETQYF
TRBD2 | TRBJ2-1 | NA | TRBV9 | TGTGCCAGCAGCGTGGGGACTAGCGGGAGTCTGGAGCAGTTCTTC | CASSVGTSGSLEQFF
TRBD1 | TRBJ2-7 | NA | TRBV27 | TGTGCCAGCAGGAAACAGGGGATCCCCTACGAGCAGTACTTC | CASRKQGIPYEQYF
TRBD1 | TRBJ1-5 | NA | TRBV15 | TGTGCCACCAGCAGAATGACAGGGGGCGATCAGCCCCAGCATTTT | CATSRMTGGDQPQHF
TRBD1 | TRBJ2-5 | NA | TRBV13 | TGTGCCAGCAGCCGGCAACAGGGGTCAACTACCTCAGAGACCCAGTACTTC | CASSRQQGSTTSETQYF
TRBD1 | TRBJ2-7 | NA | TRBV5-1 | TGCGCCAGCAGCCCAGACAGGGGCAACGAGCAGTACTTC | CASSPDRGNEQYF
TRBD1 | TRBJ1-2 | NA | TRBV2 | TGTGCCAGCACTCGGGGACAGGAGACCTATGGCTACACCTTC | CASTRGQETYGYTF
NA | TRBJ1-5 | NA | TRBV27 | TGTGCCAGCAGTTTATGGGGGGTATCCCAGCCCCAGCATTTT | CASSLWGVSQPQHF
NA | TRBJ1-2 | once | TRBV12-5 | TGTGCTAGTGGTCCAGAACAGAGGACCTATGGCTACACCTTC | CASGPEQRTYGYTF